These 21 T cell receptor beta chains originate from one sample sequenced in a study of blood T cells in healthy people across ages. Primed by a sample-barcoded 5' primer and a J-beta primer mix, a second PCR proceeded for 7 to 11 cycles. TCRdb reprocessed the 5' RACE reads with MiXCR, giving one entry per CDR3 protein. Of fewer than 2,000,000 distinct CDR3 sequences listed, 39% are singletons. Input material: blood. These TCRs come from a human donor in good health.

The CDR3 region has the DNA TGTGCCAGCAGCTCTGACCCCATCCCCTACTACACCTTC. This codes for CASSSDPIPYYTF. This chain uses TRBV7-9 with TRBJ1-2; D ambiguous. The CDR3 contains 13 residues. The germline CDR1 and CDR2 sequences are SEHNR and FQNEAQ (reference sequence). Trimming left V 4 bases short and J 10 bases short, with 16 bases between.

This chain connects TRBV7-2 to TRBJ1-1; 7 bases are shared with TRBD1. The trim removed 5 bases at V and 8 bases at J, leaving 8 bases unmatched. CDR3 length: 13 residues. The germline V gene has CDR1 SGHTA and CDR2 FQGNSA. CDR3 nucleotide sequence: TGTGCCAGCAGCGACAGGGTGGGGAAGGAAGCTTTCTTT. Its protein is CASSDRVGKEAFF. Based on the CDR3 plus reference TRBV7-2 and TRBJ1-1, the full variable domain is GAGVSQSPSNKVTEKGKDVELRCDPISGHTALYWYRQSLGQGLEFLIYFQGNSAPDKSGLPSDRFSAERTGGSVSTLTIQRTQQEDSAVYLCASSDRVGKEAFFGQGTRLTVV.

The chain carries TRBV28 and TRBJ1-2; no clear D gene. The CDR3 is made up of 14 amino acids. V shed 3 bases and J shed 13 bases, with 21 bases lying between them. Germline lookup yields CDR1 MDHEN and CDR2 SYDVKM. CDR3 sequence: CASSLYALGRLFTF. For the CDR3, the DNA is TGTGCCAGCAGTTTGTATGCATTAGGACGGCTTTTCACCTTC.

V usage is TRBV5-1 and J usage is TRBJ1-6; D perhaps matches TRBD1 (6 bases). From germline, CDR1 is SGHRS and CDR2 YFSETQ. The V and J ends lost 3 bases and 9 bases respectively, with 10 bases between them. This CDR3 is 13 amino acids long. This CDR3 reads CASSSETGSPLHF. CDR3 nucleotide sequence: TGCGCCAGCAGCTCAGAGACAGGTTCACCCCTCCACTTT.

This chain connects TRBV12-3 or TRBV12-4 to TRBJ2-3, with TRBD1 matching over 10 bases. CDR3 length: 17 amino acids. J lost 4 bases, V lost 5 bases, and 12 bases had no gene match. DNA of the CDR3: TGTGCCAGCAGTCCCCTTCCGGGACAGGGGAGGTCAGATACGCAGTATTTT. Encoded protein: CASSPLPGQGRSDTQYF.

About this clonotype: This may arise from a read error, as a much more abundant clone is one base away. The chain combines TRBV9 with TRBJ2-6, with D perhaps TRBD1 (5 bases). Germline CDR1 is SGDLS and CDR2 is YYNGEE. The length of the CDR3 is 15 residues. CDR3 DNA sequence: TGTGCCAGCAGCGTTCACTTCTCTGGGGCCAACGTCCCGACTTTC. Translating gives CASSVHFSGANVPTF.

In this sample, this clonotype turned up a few times. The gene calls are TRBV5-1 and TRBJ2-1; possibly TRBD2 for D (6 bases). This CDR3 region has 14 residues. Germline CDR1 SGHRS, CDR2 YFSETQ. The V end was cut by 0 bases, the J end by 9 bases, with 13 bases between. The CDR3 sequence: CASSLGGAGSEQFF. CDR3 coding DNA: TGCGCCAGCAGCTTGGGAGGCGCCGGGAGTGAGCAGTTCTTC.

As DNA, the CDR3 is TGTGCCAGCAAATCGGCCCAAAGGGAGGCTGAAGCTTTCTTT. Protein sequence: CASKSAQREAEAFF. This chain links TRBV12-3 or TRBV12-4 with TRBJ1-1; D not certain. The length of the CDR3 is 14 residues. With 7 bases removed from V and 6 bases from J, the gap between germline ends came to 18 bases.

The V call is TRBV29-1, the J call TRBJ1-1; D gene unclear. The V gene's germline CDR1 is SQVTM and CDR2 ANQGSEA. V was shortened by 4 bases and J by 0 bases, with 6 bases between the two germline ends. The length of the CDR3 is 12 residues. CDR3 nucleotide sequence: TGCAGCGTTGCTCAGATGAACACTGAAGCTTTCTTT. Amino acid sequence: CSVAQMNTEAFF.

The genes are TRBV7-2 and TRBJ2-3; possibly TRBD2 for D (5 bases). V lost 1 base, J lost 1 base, and 12 bases lay in between. Per the germline V gene, CDR1 is SGHTA and CDR2 is FQGNSA. The CDR3 contains 16 residues. As DNA, the CDR3 is TGTGCCAGCAGCTTAGACGTGTACGGGGGCACAGATACGCAGTATTTT. Protein sequence: CASSLDVYGGTDTQYF. The entire variable domain, with the rest obtained from reference TRBV7-2 and TRBJ2-3, is as follows: GAGVSQSPSNKVTEKGKDVELRCDPISGHTALYWYRQSLGQGLEFLIYFQGNSAPDKSGLPSDRFSAERTGGSVSTLTIQRTQQEDSAVYLCASSLDVYGGTDTQYFGPGTRLTVL.

In this sample, this clonotype turned up a few times. J is TRBJ2-3 and V is TRBV20-1; D uncertain. Germline V lookup: CDR1 DFQATT, CDR2 SNEGSKA (reference sequence). The CDR3 is 13 amino acids. V was clipped by 3 bases and J by 6 bases, with 13 bases between them. The CDR3 DNA is TGCAGTGCTAGTTCTGACGGCTGGGATACGCAGTATTTT. This codes for CSASSDGWDTQYF.

This chain uses TRBV4-2 with TRBJ2-4; TRBD2 aligns across 11 bases. Germline CDR1 LGHNA, CDR2 YNFKEQ. The CDR3 is 20 amino acids. V shed 2 bases, J shed 1 base, and the junction held 13 bases outside the gene matches. The CDR3 loop reads CASSQSLALAGVRAKNIQYF. The CDR3 nucleotides read TGTGCCAGCAGCCAATCCCTGGCACTAGCGGGGGTTAGGGCCAAAAACATTCAGTACTTC.

This rearrangement joins TRBV12-3 or TRBV12-4 to TRBJ2-4; TRBD1 agrees at 7 bases. The J call could be wrong; TRBJ2-7 is a better fit for the DNA end. This CDR3 has 14 amino acids. The CDR3 bases are TGTGCCAGCAGTTCAGACAGGGATGCCTGCGAGCAGTACTTC. Its translation is CASSSDRDACEQYF.

This clonotype was observed a few times. The V and J genes are TRBV6-5 and TRBJ1-4; perhaps TRBD1 as D (5 bases). CDR1 is MNHEY and CDR2 is SVGAGI in the germline V gene. Trimming removed 6 bases from V and 8 bases from J, with 19 bases in between. The CDR3 runs to 15 residues. DNA for the CDR3: TGTGCCAGCAGCCCTCTCGGGGGGGTAGAGGAAAAACTGTTTTTT. It translates to CASSPLGGVEEKLFF.

This chain uses TRBV7-2 with TRBJ1-2, with D tentatively TRBD1 (6 bases). This CDR3 is 14 amino acids long. The germline CDR1 and CDR2 sequences are SGHTA and FQGNSA. Trimming removed 5 bases at V and 8 bases at J, with 18 bases between. The CDR3, as DNA: TGTGCCAGCAGCCAGACCTCAGGGGAAGGCGGCTACACCTTC. Translating gives CASSQTSGEGGYTF.

The chain recombines TRBV7-9 with TRBJ2-3, with 7 bases aligning to TRBD1. Germline V gene sequence: CDR1 SEHNR, CDR2 FQNEAQ (reference sequence). CDR3 length: 16 residues. V trimming: 2 bases; J trimming: 4 bases; junction bases outside the gene matches: 9. The CDR3 is CASSLRTRQGADTQYF. The DNA of the CDR3 is TGTGCCAGCAGCTTACGGACCCGACAGGGCGCAGATACGCAGTATTTT. The full variable domain, completed using reference TRBV7-9 and TRBJ2-3, is DTGVSQNPRHKITKRGQNVTFRCDPISEHNRLYWYRQTLGQGPEFLTYFQNEAQLEKSRLLSDRFSAERPKGSFSTLEIQRTEQGDSAMYLCASSLRTRQGADTQYFGPGTRLTVL.

This clonotype was observed at least ten times. V usage is TRBV7-2 and J usage is TRBJ2-1; 10 nucleotides agree with TRBD1. In germline, CDR1 is SGHTA, CDR2 FQGNSA. V lost 5 bases to trimming and J lost 8 bases; unmatched junction nucleotides: 6. This CDR3 contains 14 residues. The CDR3 DNA is TGTGCCAGCAGCCGAGGAGACAGGGGGCATGAGCAGTTCTTC. It specifies CASSRGDRGHEQFF.

This rearrangement joins TRBV12-3 or TRBV12-4 to TRBJ2-4; D remains ambiguous. The V and J ends lost 6 bases and 3 bases respectively, with 15 bases between them. CDR3 length: 15 residues. Here the CDR3 DNA reads TGTGCCAGCAGCCCCGCCCGAAATAGCAAAAACATTCAGTACTTC. Its protein product is CASSPARNSKNIQYF.

This chain connects TRBV7-3 to TRBJ2-7; possibly TRBD1 or TRBD2 for D (5 bases each). Trimming removed 2 bases at V and 7 bases at J, with 12 bases between. Germline CDR1 is SGHTA and CDR2 is FQGTGA. The CDR3 covers 13 residues. In DNA, the CDR3 is TGTGCCAGCAGCTTAGCAGGGACGAGTGAGCAGTACTTC. Residues: CASSLAGTSEQYF.

The chain employs TRBV20-1 and TRBJ1-2; D is undetermined. V was clipped by 3 bases and J by 8 bases, with 19 bases between them. The germline V gene has CDR1 DFQATT and CDR2 SNEGSKA (reference sequence). The length of the CDR3 is 14 residues. In DNA, the CDR3 is TGCAGTGCTAGGATCCCTTTCGGATTTAACGGCTACACCTTC. As protein: CSARIPFGFNGYTF.

This chain connects TRBV7-2 to TRBJ1-2, with D tentatively TRBD1 (5 bases). The CDR3 runs 14 residues. CDR1 and CDR2 (germline): SGHTA, FQGNSA. V lost 1 base to trimming and J lost 3 bases, with 9 bases between them. The CDR3 here is CASSLDWGYYGYTF. CDR3 in DNA: TGTGCCAGCAGCTTAGATTGGGGCTACTATGGCTACACCTTC.